This T cell receptor beta chain derives from a study of human T cells and chemical hapten exposure. This clonotype was detected ten times or more. Time point meaning: patch test 1, 2 weeks after DPC sensitization. Stated treatment: therapeutic diphenylcyclopropenone sensitization with weekly scalp DPC. Phlebotomy was performed prior to application of every patch test. Unfractionated whole blood was the source from which total RNA was extracted. During construction of the library, unique molecular identifiers were attached to individual cDNA molecules for quantitative, reproducible TCR counting. TCRdb recomputed calls from the RACE reads with MiXCR, one row per CDR3 protein. The table has roughly 380,000 distinct CDR3 sequences, roughly 4.8% seen once. Germline V lookup: CDR1 SGHRS, CDR2 YFSETQ. The CDR3 runs 15 residues. V lost 0 bases, J lost 4 bases, and 13 bases lay in between.

This chain links TRBV5-1 with TRBJ1-1, with D possibly being TRBD1 (5 bases). This clonotype was sampled from a woman between 50 and 59 years old with alopecia areata. Some clones in this sample may be carry-over from other donors' samples. Here the sequenced sample was whole blood, taken in connection with sensitization to the hapten diphenylcyclopropenone (DPC). The CDR3: CASSLAGLQGTEAFF. The CDR3 DNA reads TGCGCCAGCAGCTTGGCAGGCCTTCAGGGCACTGAAGCTTTCTTT.